The count of the clone carrying this T cell receptor beta chain is one. Its antigen remains unidentified. The source of the sample is a study of cytomegalovirus exposure and HLA in healthy donors. Study context: Sequencing of 150 million to 200 million T cells in an earlier analysis found 120 million or so unique TCR beta sequences.

It was with 60 Vbeta and 13 Jbeta primers that the PCR ran. Study processing details: Tens of millions of unique TCR beta chains, about 11 million of them shared, were counted by a later analysis. Measured with immunoSEQ multiplex PCR; TCRdb has only the in-frame clones, and not every one. V, J and clone size are those of that table, while D and trimming were read from the DNA. The sample lists under 150,000 clones, 80% to 85% occurring once. The study's findings and limits: Among immune exposure information, only CMV serostatus was available. A later analysis revealed that TCR association rates differed between HLA loci, peaking at DRB1 and bottoming out at HLA-C.

Sequenced material: PBMCs. This clonotype was obtained from a male donor in good health and CMV-seronegative.

CDR3 loop: CASSPLETGYNEQFF. In DNA form, the CDR3 reads TGTGCCAGCAGCCCACTCGAGACAGGGTACAATGAGCAGTTCTTC. V usage is TRBV9 and J usage is TRBJ2-1; 7 positions match TRBD1. CDR1 and CDR2 from the germline V gene are SGDLS and YYNGEE. The CDR3 has 15 residues. Unmatched junction bases numbered 8, after V lost 4 bases and J lost 4 bases.